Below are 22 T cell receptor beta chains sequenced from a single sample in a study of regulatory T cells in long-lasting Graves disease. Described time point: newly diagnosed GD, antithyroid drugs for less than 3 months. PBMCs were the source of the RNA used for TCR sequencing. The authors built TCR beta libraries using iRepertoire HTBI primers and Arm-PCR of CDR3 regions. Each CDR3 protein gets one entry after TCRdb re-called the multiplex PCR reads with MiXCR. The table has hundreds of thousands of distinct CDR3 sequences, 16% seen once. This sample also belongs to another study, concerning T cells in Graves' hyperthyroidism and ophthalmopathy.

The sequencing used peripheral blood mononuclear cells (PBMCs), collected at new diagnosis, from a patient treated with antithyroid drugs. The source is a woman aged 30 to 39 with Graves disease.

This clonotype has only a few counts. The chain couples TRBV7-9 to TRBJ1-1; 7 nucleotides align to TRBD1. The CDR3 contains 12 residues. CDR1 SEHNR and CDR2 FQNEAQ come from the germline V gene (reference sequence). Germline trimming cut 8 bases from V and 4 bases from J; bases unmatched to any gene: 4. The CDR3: CASGAGGTEAFF. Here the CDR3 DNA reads TGTGCCAGCGGGGCAGGGGGCACTGAAGCTTTCTTT.

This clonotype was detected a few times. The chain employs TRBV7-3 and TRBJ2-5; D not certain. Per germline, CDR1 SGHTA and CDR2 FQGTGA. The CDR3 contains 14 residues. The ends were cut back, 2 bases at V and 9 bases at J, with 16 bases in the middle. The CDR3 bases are TGTGCCAGCAGCTTAGGTGTAGGGAAACCCCCCCAGTACTTC. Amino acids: CASSLGVGKPPQYF.

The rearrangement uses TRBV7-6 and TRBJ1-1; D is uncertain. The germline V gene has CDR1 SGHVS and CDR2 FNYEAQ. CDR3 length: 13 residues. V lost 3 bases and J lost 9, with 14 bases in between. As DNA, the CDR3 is TGTGCCAGCAGCTTGAATCTTGGGAGGAAAGCTTTCTTT. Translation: CASSLNLGRKAFF.

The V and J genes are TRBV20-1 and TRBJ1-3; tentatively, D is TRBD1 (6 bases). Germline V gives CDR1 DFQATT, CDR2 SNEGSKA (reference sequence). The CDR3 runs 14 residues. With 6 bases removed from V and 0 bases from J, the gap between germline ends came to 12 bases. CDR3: CSAGTGSSGNTIYF. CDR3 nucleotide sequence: TGCAGTGCGGGAACAGGGAGCTCTGGAAACACCATATATTTT.

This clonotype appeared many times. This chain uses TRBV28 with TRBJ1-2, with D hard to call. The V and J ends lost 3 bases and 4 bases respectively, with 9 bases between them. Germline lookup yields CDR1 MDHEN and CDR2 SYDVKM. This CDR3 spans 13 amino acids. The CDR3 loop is CASSLEALYGYTF. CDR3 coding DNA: TGTGCCAGCAGTTTGGAGGCCCTCTATGGCTACACCTTC.

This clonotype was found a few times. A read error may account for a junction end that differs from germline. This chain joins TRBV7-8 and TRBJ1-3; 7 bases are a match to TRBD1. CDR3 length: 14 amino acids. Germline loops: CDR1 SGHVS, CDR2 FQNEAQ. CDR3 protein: CATSLGTERNTTYF. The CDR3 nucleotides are TGTGCCACCTCCCTAGGGACAGAGAGAAACACCACATATTTT. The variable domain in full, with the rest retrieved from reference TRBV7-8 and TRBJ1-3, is GAGVSQSPRYKVAKRGQDVALRCDPISGHVSLFWYQQALGQGPEFLTYFQNEAQLDKSGLPSDRFFAERPEGSVSTLKIQRTQQEDSAVYLCATSLGTERNTTYFGEGSWLTVV.

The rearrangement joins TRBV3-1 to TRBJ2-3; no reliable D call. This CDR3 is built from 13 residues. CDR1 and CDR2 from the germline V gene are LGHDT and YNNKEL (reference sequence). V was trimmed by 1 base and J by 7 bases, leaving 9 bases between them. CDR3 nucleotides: TGTGCCAGCAGCCAAGGAATGGGGAATACGCAGTATTTT. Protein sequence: CASSQGMGNTQYF.

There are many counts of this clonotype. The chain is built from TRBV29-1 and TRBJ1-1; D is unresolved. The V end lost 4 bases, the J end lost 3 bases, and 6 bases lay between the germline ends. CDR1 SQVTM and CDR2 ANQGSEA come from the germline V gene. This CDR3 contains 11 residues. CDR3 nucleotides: TGCAGCGTTGCTCTATACACTGAAGCTTTCTTT. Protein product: CSVALYTEAFF.

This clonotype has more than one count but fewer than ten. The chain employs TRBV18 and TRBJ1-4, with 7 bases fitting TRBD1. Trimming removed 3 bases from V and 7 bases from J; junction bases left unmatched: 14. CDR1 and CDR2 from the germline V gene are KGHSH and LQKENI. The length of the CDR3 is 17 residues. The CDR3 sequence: CASSPYAIRQGGEKLFF. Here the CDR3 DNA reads TGTGCCAGCTCACCCTACGCCATAAGACAGGGCGGTGAAAAACTGTTTTTT.

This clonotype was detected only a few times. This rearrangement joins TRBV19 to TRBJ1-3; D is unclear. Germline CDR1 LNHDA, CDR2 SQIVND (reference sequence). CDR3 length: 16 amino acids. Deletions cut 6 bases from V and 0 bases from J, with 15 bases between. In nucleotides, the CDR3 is TGTGCCAGTAGAAGGGCCGCCTCGAGCTCTGGAAACACCATATATTTT. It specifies CASRRAASSSGNTIYF.

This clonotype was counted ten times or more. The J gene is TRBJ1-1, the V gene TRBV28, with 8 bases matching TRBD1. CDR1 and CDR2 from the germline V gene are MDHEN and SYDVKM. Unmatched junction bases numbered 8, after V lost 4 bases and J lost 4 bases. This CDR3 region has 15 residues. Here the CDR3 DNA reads TGTGCCAGCAGTTCGAGGACAGGGTTCGTCACTGAAGCTTTCTTT. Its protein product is CASSSRTGFVTEAFF.

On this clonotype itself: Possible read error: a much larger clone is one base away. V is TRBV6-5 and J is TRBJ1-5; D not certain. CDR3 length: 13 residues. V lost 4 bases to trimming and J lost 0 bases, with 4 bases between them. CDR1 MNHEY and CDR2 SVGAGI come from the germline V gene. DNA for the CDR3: TGTGCCAGCAGTTCCCCTAGCAATCAGCCCCAGCATTTT. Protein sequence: CASSSPSNQPQHF.

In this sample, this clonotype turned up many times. CDR3 loop: CASSPSGTGGPIYNSPLHF. CDR3 DNA: TGTGCCAGCAGCCCATCGGGGACAGGGGGACCAATCTATAATTCACCCCTCCACTTT. V and J are TRBV27 and TRBJ1-6; 11 nucleotides agree with TRBD1. V dropped 6 bases and J dropped 3; count of bases not matched to a gene: 13. The CDR3 has 19 residues. Per the germline V gene, CDR1 is MNHEY and CDR2 is SMNVEV (reference sequence).

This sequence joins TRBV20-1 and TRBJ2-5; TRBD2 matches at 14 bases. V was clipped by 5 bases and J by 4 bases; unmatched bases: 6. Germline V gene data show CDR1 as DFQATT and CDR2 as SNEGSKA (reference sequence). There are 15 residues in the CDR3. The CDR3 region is CSASGLAGGRETQYF. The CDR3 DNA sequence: TGCAGTGCTTCCGGACTAGCGGGAGGCCGAGAGACCCAGTACTTC.

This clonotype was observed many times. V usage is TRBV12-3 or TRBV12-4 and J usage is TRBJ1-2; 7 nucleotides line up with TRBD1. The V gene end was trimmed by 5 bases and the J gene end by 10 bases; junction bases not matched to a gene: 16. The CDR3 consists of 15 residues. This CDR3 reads CASSPQQGLSSNYTF. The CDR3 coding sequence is TGTGCCAGCAGTCCCCAACAGGGGCTTAGTTCTAACTACACCTTC.

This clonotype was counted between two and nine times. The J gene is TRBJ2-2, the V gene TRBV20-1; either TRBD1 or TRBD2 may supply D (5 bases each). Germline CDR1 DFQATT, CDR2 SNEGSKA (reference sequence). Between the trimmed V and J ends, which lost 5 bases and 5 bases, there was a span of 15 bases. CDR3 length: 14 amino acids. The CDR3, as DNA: TGCAGTGCTCGAATCGGGGCGCTAACCGGGGAGCTGTTTTTT. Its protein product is CSARIGALTGELFF.

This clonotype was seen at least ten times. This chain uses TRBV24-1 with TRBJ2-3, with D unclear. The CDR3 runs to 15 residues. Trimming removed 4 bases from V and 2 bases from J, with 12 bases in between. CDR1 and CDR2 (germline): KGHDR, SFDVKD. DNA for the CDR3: TGTGCCACCAGTGAACTGGGTCGAGACACAGATACGCAGTATTTT. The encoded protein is CATSELGRDTDTQYF.

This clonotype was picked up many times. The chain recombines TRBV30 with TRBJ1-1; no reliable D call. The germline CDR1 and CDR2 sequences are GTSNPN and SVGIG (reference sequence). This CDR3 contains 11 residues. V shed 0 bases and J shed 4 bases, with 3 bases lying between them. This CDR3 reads CAWSVTTEAFF. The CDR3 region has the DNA TGTGCCTGGAGTGTAACCACTGAAGCTTTCTTT.

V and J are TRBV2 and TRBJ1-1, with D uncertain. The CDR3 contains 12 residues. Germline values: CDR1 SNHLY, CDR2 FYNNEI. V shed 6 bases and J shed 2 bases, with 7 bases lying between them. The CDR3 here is CASRWANTEAFF. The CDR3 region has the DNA TGTGCCAGCAGATGGGCAAACACTGAAGCTTTCTTT.

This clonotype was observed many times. Here the CDR3 reads CASSSLRDTEAFF. CDR3 DNA: TGTGCCAGCAGCTCGCTCCGGGACACTGAAGCTTTCTTT. The rearrangement links TRBV7-2 to TRBJ1-1, with D hard to call. Trimming shortened V by 4 bases and J by 3 bases, and 9 bases separated the two germline ends. In germline, CDR1 is SGHTA, CDR2 FQGNSA. The CDR3 covers 13 residues.

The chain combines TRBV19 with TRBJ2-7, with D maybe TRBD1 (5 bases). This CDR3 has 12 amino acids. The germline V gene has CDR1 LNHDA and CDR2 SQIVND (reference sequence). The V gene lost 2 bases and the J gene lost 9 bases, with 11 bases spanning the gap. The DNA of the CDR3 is TGTGCCAGTAGTATAACAGGATCTGGGCAGTACTTC. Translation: CASSITGSGQYF.

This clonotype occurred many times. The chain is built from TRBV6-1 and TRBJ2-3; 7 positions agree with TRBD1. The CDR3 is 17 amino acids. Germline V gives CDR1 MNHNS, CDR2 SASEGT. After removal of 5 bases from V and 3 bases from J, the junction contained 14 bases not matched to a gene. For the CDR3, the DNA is TGTGCCAGCAGTCCCGGGACAGTAATTTGGGAAACAGATACGCAGTATTTT. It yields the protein CASSPGTVIWETDTQYF.